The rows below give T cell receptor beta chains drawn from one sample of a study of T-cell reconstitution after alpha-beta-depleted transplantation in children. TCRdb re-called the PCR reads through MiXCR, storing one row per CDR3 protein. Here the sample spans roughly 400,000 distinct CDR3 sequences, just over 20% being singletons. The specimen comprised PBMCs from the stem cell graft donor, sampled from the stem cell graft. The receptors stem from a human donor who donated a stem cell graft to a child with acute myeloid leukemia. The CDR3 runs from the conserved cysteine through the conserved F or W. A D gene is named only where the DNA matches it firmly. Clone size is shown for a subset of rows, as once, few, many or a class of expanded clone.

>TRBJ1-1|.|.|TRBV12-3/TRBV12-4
CASSYGKGGMANTEAFF
TGTGCCAGCAGTTATGGGAAGGGGGGGATGGCGAACACTGAAGCTTTCTTT
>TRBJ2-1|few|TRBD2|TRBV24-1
CATSGPTSGRPPEQFF
TGTGCCACCAGTGGCCCCACTAGCGGGAGACCCCCTGAGCAGTTCTTC
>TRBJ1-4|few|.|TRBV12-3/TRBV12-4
CASSLRDAEKLFF
TGTGCCAGCAGTCTCCGGGACGCCGAAAAACTGTTTTTT
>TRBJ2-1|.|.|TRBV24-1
CATSDSTRSRYIEQFF
TGTGCCACCAGTGATTCGACGCGCAGCAGATACATTGAGCAGTTCTTC
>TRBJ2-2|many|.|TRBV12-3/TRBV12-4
CASLRTANTGELFF
TGTGCCAGCCTAAGGACAGCTAACACCGGGGAGCTGTTTTTT
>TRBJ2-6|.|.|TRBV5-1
CASSLEDSGANVLTF
TGCGCCAGCAGCTTGGAAGACTCTGGGGCCAACGTCCTGACTTTC
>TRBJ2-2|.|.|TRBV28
CASTRGVTGELFF
TGTGCCAGCACCAGAGGGGTCACCGGGGAGCTGTTTTTT
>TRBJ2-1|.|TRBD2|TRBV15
CATSRGLARSYNEQFF
TGTGCCACCAGCAGAGGACTAGCCCGCTCCTACAATGAGCAGTTCTTC
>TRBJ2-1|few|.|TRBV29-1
CSVGRAESSYNEQFF
TGCAGCGTTGGGAGGGCAGAAAGCTCCTACAATGAGCAGTTCTTC
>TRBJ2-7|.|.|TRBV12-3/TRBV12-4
CASSLSAGSIYEQYF
TGTGCCAGCAGTTTATCGGCCGGCAGCATCTACGAGCAGTACTTC
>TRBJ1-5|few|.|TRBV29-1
CSVQGTSSNQPQHF
TGCAGCGTCCAGGGGACATCTAGCAATCAGCCCCAGCATTTT
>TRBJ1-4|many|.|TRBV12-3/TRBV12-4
CASSRSKADEKLFF
TGTGCCAGCAGCCGCTCAAAGGCGGATGAAAAACTGTTTTTT
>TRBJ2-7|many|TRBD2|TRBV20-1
CSARKPGLAGYEQYF
TGCAGTGCTAGAAAGCCGGGACTAGCGGGATACGAGCAGTACTTC
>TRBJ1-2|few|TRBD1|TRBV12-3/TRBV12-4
CASRTGGSYGYTF
TGTGCCAGCAGGACAGGGGGCTCGTATGGCTACACCTTC
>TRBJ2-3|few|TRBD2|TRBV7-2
CASSSGTSDTQYF
TGTGCCAGCAGTAGCGGGACCTCGGATACGCAGTATTTT
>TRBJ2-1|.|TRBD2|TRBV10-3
CAISEPQPGLAGGIYNEQFF
TGTGCCATCAGTGAACCCCAACCGGGACTAGCGGGAGGAATATACAATGAGCAGTTCTTC